A selection of T cell receptor beta chains follows, all from one sample in a study of cytomegalovirus exposure and HLA in healthy donors. Sequencing was performed with immunoSEQ multiplex PCR; in TCRdb, only in-frame clones are kept and a portion is missing. The table includes 100,000 to 150,000 clones, about 80% detected once. The sequenced sample was PBMCs. These receptors came from a woman between 45 and 65 years old in good health and CMV-seronegative. The CDR3 runs from the conserved cysteine through the conserved F or W. D genes are given only for firm matches. Only part of the rows carry a size: once, few, many, or a class if the clone is expanded.

TRBJ2-5 TRBD2 TRBV7-3 NA 16 TGTGCCAGCAGCCCGATAGCGGGAGGGACTCAAGAGACCCAGTACTTC CASSPIAGGTQETQYF
TRBJ2-2 TRBD2 TRBV7-9 NA 18 TGTGCCAGCAGCCAGACGAACCCACTAGCGGGAGACACTGGGGAGCTGTTTTTT CASSQTNPLAGDTGELFF
TRBJ1-1 TRBD1 TRBV19 NA 13 TGTGCCAGTAGTCGGACAGGAAACACTGAAGCTTTCTTT CASSRTGNTEAFF
TRBJ2-7 TRBD2 TRBV30 NA 15 TGTGCCTGGGGAACGGGACTAGCGGGACCCTACGAGCAGTACTTC CAWGTGLAGPYEQYF
TRBJ1-1 TRBD1 TRBV7-6 NA 17 TGTGCCAGCAGCTTCGGGACAGGGGTGTTTGTGAACACTGAAGCTTTCTTT CASSFGTGVFVNTEAFF
TRBJ2-3 TRBD2 TRBV27 NA 14 TGTGCCAGCAGTTTCGTAGCGGGAGGGGATACGCAGTATTTT CASSFVAGGDTQYF
TRBJ1-1 TRBD1 TRBV27 NA 14 TGTGCCAGCAGTCATGGACAGGGAATACGTGAAGCTTTCTTT CASSHGQGIREAFF
TRBJ2-1 NA TRBV5-1 once 16 TGCGCCAGCAGCTTGGACCTTGGGCCCTCCTACAATGAGCAGTTCTTC CASSLDLGPSYNEQFF
TRBJ2-1 NA TRBV5-1 NA 16 TGCGCCAGCAGCTTGTATCCAGGTAGATTCTACAATGAGCAGTTCTTC CASSLYPGRFYNEQFF
TRBJ1-4 TRBD1 TRBV5-1 once 23 TGCGCCAGCAGCCCGAACATTTTTAACCGTGACCGGGACAGGGGTGGAACTAATGAAAAACTGTTTTTT CASSPNIFNRDRDRGGTNEKLFF
TRBJ1-1 NA TRBV7-6 few 13 TGTGCCAGCAGCCATTCGGGGAACACTGAAGCTTTCTTT CASSHSGNTEAFF
TRBJ2-7 TRBD2 TRBV7-2 NA 16 TGTGCCAGCAGCCACGCGGGACTAGCGGGAGTGAGGGAGCAGTACTTC CASSHAGLAGVREQYF
TRBJ2-5 TRBD2 TRBV5-5 NA 16 TGTGCCAGCAGCTTGGGGACTAGCGGGAGTTTGGAGACCCAGTACTTC CASSLGTSGSLETQYF
TRBJ1-1 TRBD1 TRBV28 NA 15 TGTGCCAGCAGTTTAACCCGACAGGGGAACACTGAAGCTTTCTTT CASSLTRQGNTEAFF
TRBJ1-2 NA TRBV6-1 NA 14 TGTGCCAGCTCTACAGGTCCCCTTTTGGATGGCTACACCTTC CASSTGPLLDGYTF
TRBJ1-2 NA TRBV29-1 NA 17 TGCAGCGCCGCGGGGGGTCACCGTCTTGGTCCTAACTATGGCTACACCTTC CSAAGGHRLGPNYGYTF
TRBJ1-1 NA TRBV30 NA 11 TGTGCCTGGAGAAGGGGCAGTGAAGCTTTCTTT CAWRRGSEAFF
TRBJ2-1 TRBD2 TRBV14 NA 20 TGTGCCAGCAGCCAAGGGCCGGGACTAGCGCAAGTGCCCTACCCCAATGAGCAGTTCTTC CASSQGPGLAQVPYPNEQFF
TRBJ2-1 TRBD2 TRBV27 few 16 TGTGCCAGCAGTCCAACATTTAGCGGGAGTCGGAATGAGCAGTTCTTC CASSPTFSGSRNEQFF
TRBJ2-3 TRBD2 TRBV30 NA 15 TGTGCCTGGAGGAGGGGAGCGGGAAACATGGATACGCAGTATTTT CAWRRGAGNMDTQYF
TRBJ1-2 NA TRBV19 NA 12 TGTGCCAGTAGAAAGGACTACTATGGCTACACCTTC CASRKDYYGYTF
TRBJ1-4 NA TRBV5-1 NA 15 TGCGCCAGCAGCCCGGACAAGGCAACTAATGAAAAACTGTTTTTT CASSPDKATNEKLFF
TRBJ2-1 TRBD2 TRBV10-3 NA 13 TGTGCCATCAGTGACGCCAGCGGGGGGGAGCAGTTCTTC CAISDASGGEQFF
TRBJ2-5 NA TRBV19 NA 13 TGTGCCAGTAGTATCAGGTTTAGTGAGACCCAGTACTTC CASSIRFSETQYF
TRBJ2-3 TRBD1 TRBV19 NA 17 TGTGCCAGTAGTATAGACTCGACAGGGCCTAGCACAGATACGCAGTATTTT CASSIDSTGPSTDTQYF
TRBJ1-2 NA TRBV7-9 NA 15 TGTGCCAGCAGCCCCTCTGTCACAGGGTACTATGGCTACACCTTC CASSPSVTGYYGYTF
TRBJ2-7 NA TRBV5-4 NA 14 TGTGCCAGCAGCTTGTTTGTCGAGACGGGGGAGCAGTACTTC CASSLFVETGEQYF
TRBJ2-5 NA TRBV9 once 15 TGTGCCAGCAGCGCCGAAACAGGGTTTGCAGAGACCCAGTACTTC CASSAETGFAETQYF
TRBJ2-3 NA TRBV5-1 NA 12 TGCGCCAGCAGTTACACCGGGGATACGCAGTATTTT CASSYTGDTQYF
TRBJ1-2 TRBD1 TRBV18 NA 17 TGTGCCAGCTCACCCAGACAGGGACAGGGTCGTAACTATGGCTACACCTTC CASSPRQGQGRNYGYTF
TRBJ2-5 TRBD1 TRBV5-6 NA 16 TGTGCCAGCAGCCCGGTTATGACAGGGGGCACGGAGACCCAGTACTTC CASSPVMTGGTETQYF
TRBJ1-2 NA TRBV7-9 NA 13 TGTGCCAGCAGCAACCGGGACAAGGATGGCTACACCTTC CASSNRDKDGYTF
TRBJ2-7 NA TRBV30 NA 13 TGTGCCTGGAGTGTACGGTTAGGGGACGAGCAGTACTTC CAWSVRLGDEQYF
TRBJ1-1 NA TRBV28 NA 14 TGTGCCAGCACCCTTCGAGGGTGGAACACTGAAGCTTTCTTT CASTLRGWNTEAFF
TRBJ2-1 NA TRBV19 NA 15 TGTGCCAGTTCTAGCGCGACGAGCTCCTACAATGAGCAGTTCTTC CASSSATSSYNEQFF
TRBJ1-1 NA TRBV21-1 NA 15 TGTGCCAGCAGCAAAGTGAACAGGGCGAACACTGAAGCTTTCTTT CASSKVNRANTEAFF
TRBJ2-1 TRBD2 TRBV27 NA 15 TGTGCCAGCTCCCAGACTAGCCTTGGTTCCAATGAGCAGTTCTTC CASSQTSLGSNEQFF
TRBJ2-1 NA TRBV27 NA 14 TGTGCCAGCAGTTTCCCAGGCTCCTACAATGAGCAGTTCTTC CASSFPGSYNEQFF
TRBJ1-4 NA TRBV4-3 NA 15 TGCGCCAGCAGCAGCCAGTCTGCAACTAGGGAAAAACTGTTTTTT CASSSQSATREKLFF
TRBJ2-5 TRBD2 TRBV5-5 NA 14 TGTGCCAGCAGCCCGCGGTGGGGAGGGGAGACCCAGTACTTC CASSPRWGGETQYF
TRBJ1-5 TRBD1 TRBV2 NA 17 TGTGCCAGCAGTCCGCGACAGGGGGGATATAGCAATCAGCCCCAGCATTTT CASSPRQGGYSNQPQHF
TRBJ1-5 TRBD1 TRBV19 NA 14 TGTGCCAGTAGTCCCACAGGGGGTGAACAGCCCCAGCATTTT CASSPTGGEQPQHF
TRBJ2-3 TRBD2 TRBV5-4 NA 15 TGTGCCAGCAGCGGTCCCAGCGGGAGGGCAGATACGCAGTATTTT CASSGPSGRADTQYF
TRBJ2-3 NA TRBV11-3 NA 14 TGTGCCAGCAGCTTAGTAACATATCGAGATACGCAGTATTTT CASSLVTYRDTQYF
TRBJ2-7 NA TRBV14 few 12 TGTGCCAGCAGCCCCCAGGGCGTCGAGCAGTACTTC CASSPQGVEQYF
TRBJ2-7 NA TRBV27 NA 13 TGTGCCAGCAGTTACAAGGACAGCTACGAGCAGTACTTC CASSYKDSYEQYF
TRBJ1-2 NA TRBV25-1 NA 12 TGTGCCAGCAACCGGGGTGCAGGTGGCTACACCTTC CASNRGAGGYTF
TRBJ1-1 NA TRBV19 NA 15 TGTGCCTCCATACTAGGCAGGGGACCGAACACTGAAGCTTTCTTT CASILGRGPNTEAFF
TRBJ1-1 NA TRBV7-2 NA 13 TGTGCCAGCAGCCCGGGGGGGGGCACTGAAGCTTTCTTT CASSPGGGTEAFF
TRBJ2-1 TRBD2 TRBV18 NA 16 TGTGCCAGCTCACCGGGTCGGACTAGCGGGAGTAATGAGCAGTTCTTC CASSPGRTSGSNEQFF
TRBJ1-3 NA TRBV4-3 NA 18 TGCGCCAGCAGCCAAGACGGACCAGGGGCGCAGGTTGGAGACACCATATATTTT CASSQDGPGAQVGDTIYF
TRBJ1-1 NA TRBV29-1 NA 18 TGCAGCGTTGTGGGGCGGGACCACAGCGAACGTGAGCCGTTGGAAGCTTTCTTT CSVVGRDHSEREPLEAFF